The 9 T cell receptor beta chains listed next were all sequenced from one sample in a study of T cell responses to AZD1222 COVID-19 vaccine. Method: immunoSEQ multiplex PCR; TCRdb's copy keeps in-frame clones and lacks some. The sample has approximately 99,000 clones; more than 70% are singletons. Sequenced here: peripheral blood, sampled on day 0 of AZD1222 vaccination. The receptors were gathered from an adult in good health.

This chain links TRBV10-3 with TRBJ1-1; 7 nucleotides agree with TRBD1. Germline CDR1 is ENHRY and CDR2 is SYGVKD. V lost 2 bases, J lost 1 base, and 4 bases stayed unmatched. The CDR3 is 15 residues long. The CDR3 reads CAISETGETNTEAFF. The CDR3, as DNA: TGTGCCATCAGTGAGACAGGGGAGACGAACACTGAAGCTTTCTTT.

The chain links TRBV7-9 to TRBJ1-2; TRBD1 matches at 7 bases. The J segment lost 2 bases and the V segment lost 5 bases, leaving 14 bases of the junction unmatched. There are 17 residues in the CDR3. Germline V CDR1 and CDR2: SEHNR, FQNEAQ (reference sequence). The DNA for the CDR3 is TGTGCCAGCAGCAAGGCCAATGCGGGCAGGGGGAACTATGGCTACACCTTC. Translating gives CASSKANAGRGNYGYTF.

The chain uses TRBV5-1 and TRBJ1-2; 7 bases agree with TRBD1. The V and J ends lost 0 bases and 5 bases, in that order; junction bases with no gene match: 7. The germline V gene has CDR1 SGHRS and CDR2 YFSETQ. This CDR3 spans 15 amino acids. The CDR3 nucleotides are TGCGCCAGCAGCTTGGGCCTGACAGGGAGTTATGGCTACACCTTC. It translates to CASSLGLTGSYGYTF. The whole variable domain, filled in from reference TRBV5-1 and TRBJ1-2, reads KAGVTQTPRYLIKTRGQQVTLSCSPISGHRSVSWYQQTPGQGLQFLFEYFSETQRNKGNFPGRFSGRQFSNSRSEMNVSTLELGDSALYLCASSLGLTGSYGYTFGSGTRLTVV.

The chain employs TRBV11-3 and TRBJ2-1; no firm D call. Germline V gene data show CDR1 as SGHNT and CDR2 as YENEEA. CDR3 size: 13 residues. The V gene lost 1 base and the J gene lost 7 bases, with 8 bases spanning the gap. The CDR3 coding sequence is TGTGCCAGCAGCTTAGGCCATGGGAATGAGCAGTTCTTC. Protein product: CASSLGHGNEQFF.

The V call is TRBV7-9, the J call TRBJ2-7, with D tentatively TRBD1 or TRBD2 (5 bases each). CDR1 is SEHNR and CDR2 is FQNEAQ in the germline V gene (reference sequence). V was shortened by 5 bases and J by 3 bases, with 29 bases between the two germline ends. This CDR3 spans 19 amino acids. The CDR3 region is CASSPGGFEEFTVVYEQYF. In DNA form, the CDR3 reads TGTGCCAGCAGCCCTGGGGGATTCGAGGAGTTCACAGTAGTCTACGAGCAGTACTTC.

The rearrangement links TRBV10-3 to TRBJ2-5, with D possibly TRBD1 on 6 matching bases. Germline CDR1 is ENHRY and CDR2 is SYGVKD. V lost 2 bases, J lost 5 bases, and 12 bases lay in between. This CDR3 has 14 residues. CDR3 loop: CAISEDLTGETQYF. The CDR3 DNA reads TGTGCCATCAGTGAGGACCTCACAGGGGAGACCCAGTACTTC.

V usage is TRBV5-1 and J usage is TRBJ1-5; unclear D gene. Trimming took 3 bases from V and 4 from J, leaving 11 bases between them. CDR1 is SGHRS and CDR2 is YFSETQ in the germline V gene. The CDR3 runs 14 residues. CDR3 in DNA: TGCGCCAGCAGCTCTGTTCCAGGAAATCAGCCCCAGCATTTT. This encodes CASSSVPGNQPQHF.

V usage is TRBV11-1 and J usage is TRBJ1-2, with TRBD1 matching over 12 bases. This CDR3 comprises 15 residues. Germline CDR1 reads SGHAT; CDR2 reads FQDESV (reference sequence). V trimming: 4 bases; J trimming: 4 bases; junction bases outside the gene matches: 4. The CDR3 nucleotides are TGTGCCAGCAGCTCCCGGGACAGGGGGCCCTATGGCTACACCTTC. Its translation is CASSSRDRGPYGYTF.

The chain links TRBV9 to TRBJ1-4; maybe TRBD1 (6 bases). CDR3 length: 14 residues. Germline V gene lookup returns CDR1 SGDLS and CDR2 YYNGEE. V gave up 3 bases and J gave up 0 bases, with 6 bases separating them. The CDR3 loop reads CASSGTATNEKLFF. The CDR3 DNA follows: TGTGCCAGCAGCGGGACAGCAACTAATGAAAAACTGTTTTTT. Together with reference TRBV9 and TRBJ1-4, the CDR3 gives the full variable domain: DSGVTQTPKHLITATGQRVTLRCSPRSGDLSVYWYQQSLDQGLQFLIQYYNGEERAKGNILERFSAQQFPDLHSELNLSSLELGDSALYFCASSGTATNEKLFFGSGTQLSVL.